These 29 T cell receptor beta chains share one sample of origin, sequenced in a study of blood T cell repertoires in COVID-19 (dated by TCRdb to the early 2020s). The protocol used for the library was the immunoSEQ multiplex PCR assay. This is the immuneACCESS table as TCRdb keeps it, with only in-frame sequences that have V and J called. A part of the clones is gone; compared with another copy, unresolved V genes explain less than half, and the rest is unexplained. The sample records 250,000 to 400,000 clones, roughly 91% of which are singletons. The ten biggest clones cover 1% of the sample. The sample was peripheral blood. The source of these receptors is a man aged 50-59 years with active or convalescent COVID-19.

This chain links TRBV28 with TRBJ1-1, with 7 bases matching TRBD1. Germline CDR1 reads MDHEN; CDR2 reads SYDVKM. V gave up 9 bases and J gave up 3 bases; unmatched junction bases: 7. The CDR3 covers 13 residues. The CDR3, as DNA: TGTGCCAGTACAGGGGCCTCTGACACTGAAGCTTTCTTT. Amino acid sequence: CASTGASDTEAFF. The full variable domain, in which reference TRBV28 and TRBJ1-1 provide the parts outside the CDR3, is DVKVTQSSRYLVKRTGEKVFLECVQDMDHENMFWYRQDPGLGLRLIYFSYDVKMKEKGDIPEGYSVSREKKERFSLILESASTNQTSMYLCASTGASDTEAFFGQGTRLTVV.

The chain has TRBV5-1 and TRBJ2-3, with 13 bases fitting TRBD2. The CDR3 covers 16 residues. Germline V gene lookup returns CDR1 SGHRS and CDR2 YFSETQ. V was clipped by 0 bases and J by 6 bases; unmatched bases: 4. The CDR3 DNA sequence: TGCGCCAGCAGCTTGGGGACTAGCGGGAGAAAGGATACGCAGTATTTT. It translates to CASSLGTSGRKDTQYF.

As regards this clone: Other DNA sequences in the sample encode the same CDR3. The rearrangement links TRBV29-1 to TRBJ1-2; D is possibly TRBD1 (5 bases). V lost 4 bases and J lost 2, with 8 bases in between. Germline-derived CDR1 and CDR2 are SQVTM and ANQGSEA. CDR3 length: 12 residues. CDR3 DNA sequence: TGCAGCGTTGGGGGCGGAAACTATGGCTACACCTTC. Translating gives CSVGGGNYGYTF.

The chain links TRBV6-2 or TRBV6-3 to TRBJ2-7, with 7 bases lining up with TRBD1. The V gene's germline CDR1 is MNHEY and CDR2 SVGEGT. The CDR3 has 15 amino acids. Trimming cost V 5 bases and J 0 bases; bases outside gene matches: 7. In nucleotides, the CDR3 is TGTGCCAGCAGTCGGACAGGCCCTGGCTCCTACGAGCAGTACTTC. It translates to CASSRTGPGSYEQYF.

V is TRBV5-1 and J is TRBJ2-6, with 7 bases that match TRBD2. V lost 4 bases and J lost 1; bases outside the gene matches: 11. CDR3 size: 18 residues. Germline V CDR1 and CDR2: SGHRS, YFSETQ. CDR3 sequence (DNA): TGCGCCAGCAGCCTCCGGGACTATCGGCATTCTGGGGCCAACGTCCTGACTTTC. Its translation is CASSLRDYRHSGANVLTF. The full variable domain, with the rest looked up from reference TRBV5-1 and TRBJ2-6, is KAGVTQTPRYLIKTRGQQVTLSCSPISGHRSVSWYQQTPGQGLQFLFEYFSETQRNKGNFPGRFSGRQFSNSRSEMNVSTLELGDSALYLCASSLRDYRHSGANVLTFGAGSRLTVL.

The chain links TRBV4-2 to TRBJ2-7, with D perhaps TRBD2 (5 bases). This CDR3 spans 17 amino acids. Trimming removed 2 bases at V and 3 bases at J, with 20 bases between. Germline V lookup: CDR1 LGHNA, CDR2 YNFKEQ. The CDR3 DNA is TGTGCCAGCAGCCAAAAAGTCGGGATCCGAGACCGCTACGAGCAGTACTTC. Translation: CASSQKVGIRDRYEQYF.

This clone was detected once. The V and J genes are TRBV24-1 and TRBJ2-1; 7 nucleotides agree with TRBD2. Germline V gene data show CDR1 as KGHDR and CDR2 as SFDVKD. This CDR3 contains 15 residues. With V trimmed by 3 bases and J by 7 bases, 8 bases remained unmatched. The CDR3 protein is CATSDTRREGNEQFF. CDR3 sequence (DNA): TGTGCCACCAGTGATACCCGGAGGGAGGGTAATGAGCAGTTCTTC.

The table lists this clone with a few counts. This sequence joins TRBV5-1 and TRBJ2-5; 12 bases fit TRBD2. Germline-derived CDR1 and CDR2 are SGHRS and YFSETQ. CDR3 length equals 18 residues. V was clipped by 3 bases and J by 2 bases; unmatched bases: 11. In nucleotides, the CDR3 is TGCGCCAGCAGCTCGGGATTCTCTAGCGGGAGGGGGCAAGAGACCCAGTACTTC. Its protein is CASSSGFSSGRGQETQYF.

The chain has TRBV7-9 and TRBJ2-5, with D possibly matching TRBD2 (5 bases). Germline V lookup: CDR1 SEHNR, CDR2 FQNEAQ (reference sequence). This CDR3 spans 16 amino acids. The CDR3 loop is CAAAGSTAGGQETQYF. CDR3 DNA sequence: TGTGCAGCAGCCGGGTCCACGGCGGGCGGGCAAGAGACCCAGTACTTC.

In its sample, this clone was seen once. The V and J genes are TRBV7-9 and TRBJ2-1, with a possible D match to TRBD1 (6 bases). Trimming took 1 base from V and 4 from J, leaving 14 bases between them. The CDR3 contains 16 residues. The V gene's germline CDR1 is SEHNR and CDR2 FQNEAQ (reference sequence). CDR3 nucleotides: TGTGCCAGCAGCTTAGTTTGGGGGCCGGGGTACAATGAGCAGTTCTTC. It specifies CASSLVWGPGYNEQFF.

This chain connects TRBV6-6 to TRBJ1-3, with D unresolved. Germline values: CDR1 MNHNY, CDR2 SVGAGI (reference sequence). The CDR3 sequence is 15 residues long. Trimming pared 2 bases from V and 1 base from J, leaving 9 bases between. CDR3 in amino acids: CASSYTLASGNTIYF. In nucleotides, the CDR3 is TGTGCCAGCAGTTACACCCTCGCGTCTGGAAACACCATATATTTT.

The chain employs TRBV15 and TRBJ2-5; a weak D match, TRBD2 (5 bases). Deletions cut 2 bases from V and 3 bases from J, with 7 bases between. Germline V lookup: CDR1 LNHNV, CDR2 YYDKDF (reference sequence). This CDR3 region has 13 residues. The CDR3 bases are TGTGCCACCAGCAGACCGGGAAAAGAGACCCAGTACTTC. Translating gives CATSRPGKETQYF.

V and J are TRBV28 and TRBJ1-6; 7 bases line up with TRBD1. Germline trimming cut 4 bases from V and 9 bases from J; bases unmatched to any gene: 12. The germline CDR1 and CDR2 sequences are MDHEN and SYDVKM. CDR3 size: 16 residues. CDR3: CASSSTGEGFTSPLHF. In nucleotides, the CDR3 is TGTGCCAGCAGTTCAACAGGGGAAGGCTTTACTTCACCCCTCCACTTT.

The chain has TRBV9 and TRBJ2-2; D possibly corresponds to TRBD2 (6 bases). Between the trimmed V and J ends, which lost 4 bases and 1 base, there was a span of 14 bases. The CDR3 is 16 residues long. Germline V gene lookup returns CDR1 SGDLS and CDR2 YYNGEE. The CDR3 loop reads CASSPQNSGNTGELFF. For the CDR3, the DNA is TGTGCCAGCAGCCCACAAAATAGCGGGAACACCGGGGAGCTGTTTTTT.

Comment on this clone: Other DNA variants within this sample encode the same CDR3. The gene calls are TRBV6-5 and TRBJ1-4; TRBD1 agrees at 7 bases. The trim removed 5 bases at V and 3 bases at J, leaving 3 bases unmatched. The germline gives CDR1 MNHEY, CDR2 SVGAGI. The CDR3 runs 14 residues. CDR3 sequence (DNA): TGTGCCAGCAGTCTACAGGGGTCTAATGAAAAACTGTTTTTT. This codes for CASSLQGSNEKLFF.

The CDR3 DNA is TGTGCCAGTAGCACGGGACAGGGGTATCAGCCCCAGCATTTT. As protein: CASSTGQGYQPQHF. The genes are TRBV19 and TRBJ1-5; 10 bases line up with TRBD1. Germline loops: CDR1 LNHDA, CDR2 SQIVND (reference sequence). The CDR3 sequence is 14 residues long. J gave up 5 bases and V 6 bases, and 4 bases lay outside the gene matches. The variable domain in full, with the rest retrieved from reference TRBV19 and TRBJ1-5, is DGGITQSPKYLFRKEGQNVTLSCEQNLNHDAMYWYRQDPGQGLRLIYYSQIVNDFQKGDIAEGYSVSREKKESFPLTVTSAQKNPTAFYLCASSTGQGYQPQHFGDGTRLSIL.

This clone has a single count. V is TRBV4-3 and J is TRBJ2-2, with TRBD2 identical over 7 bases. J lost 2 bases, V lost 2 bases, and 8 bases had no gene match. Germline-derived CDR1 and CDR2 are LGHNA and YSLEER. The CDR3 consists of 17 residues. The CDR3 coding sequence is TGCGCCAGCAGCCAATCGACCCGGACTAGAAACACCGGGGAGCTGTTTTTT. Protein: CASSQSTRTRNTGELFF.

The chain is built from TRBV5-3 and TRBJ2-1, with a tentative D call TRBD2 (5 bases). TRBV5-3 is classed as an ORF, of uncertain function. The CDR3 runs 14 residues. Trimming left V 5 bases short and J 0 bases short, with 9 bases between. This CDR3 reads CARREETSYNEQFF. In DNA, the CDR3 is TGTGCCAGAAGGGAGGAAACCTCCTACAATGAGCAGTTCTTC.

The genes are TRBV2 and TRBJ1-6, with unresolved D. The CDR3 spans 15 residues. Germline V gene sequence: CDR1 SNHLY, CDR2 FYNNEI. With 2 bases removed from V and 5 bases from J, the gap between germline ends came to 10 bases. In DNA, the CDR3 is TGTGCCAGCAGTGAAATGGCTTCCCATAATTCACCCCTCCACTTT. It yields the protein CASSEMASHNSPLHF.

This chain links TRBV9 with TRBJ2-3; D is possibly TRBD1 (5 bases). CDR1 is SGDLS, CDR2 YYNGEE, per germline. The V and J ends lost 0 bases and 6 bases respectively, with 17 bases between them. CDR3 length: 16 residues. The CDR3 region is CASSVAVTEVRDTQYF. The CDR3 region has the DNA TGTGCCAGCAGCGTAGCTGTGACAGAAGTAAGGGATACGCAGTATTTT. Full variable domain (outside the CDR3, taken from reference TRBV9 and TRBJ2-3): DSGVTQTPKHLITATGQRVTLRCSPRSGDLSVYWYQQSLDQGLQFLIQYYNGEERAKGNILERFSAQQFPDLHSELNLSSLELGDSALYFCASSVAVTEVRDTQYFGPGTRLTVL.

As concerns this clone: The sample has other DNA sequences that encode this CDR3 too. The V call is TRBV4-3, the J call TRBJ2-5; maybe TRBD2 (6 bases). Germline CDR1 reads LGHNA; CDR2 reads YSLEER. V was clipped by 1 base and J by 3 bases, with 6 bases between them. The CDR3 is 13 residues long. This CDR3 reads CASSQGREETQYF. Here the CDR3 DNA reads TGCGCCAGCAGCCAAGGGAGGGAAGAGACCCAGTACTTC.

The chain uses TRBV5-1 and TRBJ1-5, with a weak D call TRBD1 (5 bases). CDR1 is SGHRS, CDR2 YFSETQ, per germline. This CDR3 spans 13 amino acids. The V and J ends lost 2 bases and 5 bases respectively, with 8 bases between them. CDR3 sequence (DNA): TGCGCCAGCAGCTTTTGGGGGGATCAGCCCCAGCATTTT. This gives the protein CASSFWGDQPQHF.

In nucleotides, the CDR3 is TGTGCCTGGGCGGATCGGGGCACCGGGGAGCTGTTTTTT. Translation gives CAWADRGTGELFF. This chain uses TRBV30 with TRBJ2-2; tentatively, D is TRBD2 (5 bases). CDR3 length: 13 residues. Germline assignment: CDR1 GTSNPN and CDR2 SVGIG (reference sequence). Between the trimmed V and J ends, which lost 5 bases and 4 bases, there was a span of 11 bases.

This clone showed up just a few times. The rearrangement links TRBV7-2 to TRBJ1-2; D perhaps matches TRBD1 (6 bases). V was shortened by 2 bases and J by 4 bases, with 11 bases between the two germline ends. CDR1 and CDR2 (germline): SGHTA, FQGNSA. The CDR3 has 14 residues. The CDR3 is CASSLSGDTYGYTF. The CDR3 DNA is TGTGCCAGCAGCTTATCAGGGGACACCTATGGCTACACCTTC.

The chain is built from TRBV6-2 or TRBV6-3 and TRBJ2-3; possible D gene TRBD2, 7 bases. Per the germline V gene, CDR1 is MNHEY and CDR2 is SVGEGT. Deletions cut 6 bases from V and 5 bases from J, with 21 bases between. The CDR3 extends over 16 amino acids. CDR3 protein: CASSLRPRGAGDTQYF. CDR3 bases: TGTGCCAGCAGCCTACGCCCCCGGGGGGCGGGAGATACGCAGTATTTT.

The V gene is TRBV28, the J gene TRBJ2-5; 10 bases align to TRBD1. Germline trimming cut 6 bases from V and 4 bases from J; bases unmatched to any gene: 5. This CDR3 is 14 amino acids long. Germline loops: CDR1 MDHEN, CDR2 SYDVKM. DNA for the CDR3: TGTGCCAGCAGCCTGACAGGGGGCGGAGAGACCCAGTACTTC. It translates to CASSLTGGGETQYF.

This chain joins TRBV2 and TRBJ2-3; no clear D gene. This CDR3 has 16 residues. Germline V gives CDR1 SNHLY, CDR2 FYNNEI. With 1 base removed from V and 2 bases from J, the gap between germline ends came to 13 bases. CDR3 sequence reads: CASSEGSEWATDTQYF. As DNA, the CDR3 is TGTGCCAGCAGTGAAGGCTCTGAATGGGCCACAGATACGCAGTATTTT.

Here the CDR3 reads CASSLGAGHTEAFF. The CDR3 DNA reads TGTGCCAGCAGTTTGGGGGCAGGGCACACTGAAGCTTTCTTT. The chain employs TRBV28 and TRBJ1-1; perhaps TRBD1 as D (6 bases). The germline V gene has CDR1 MDHEN and CDR2 SYDVKM. V was shortened by 3 bases and J by 3 bases, with 11 bases between the two germline ends. This CDR3 has 14 amino acids.

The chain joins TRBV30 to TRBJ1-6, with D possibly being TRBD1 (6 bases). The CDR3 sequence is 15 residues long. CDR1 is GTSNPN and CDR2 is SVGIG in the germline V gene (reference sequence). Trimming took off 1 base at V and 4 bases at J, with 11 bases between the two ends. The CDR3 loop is CAWSAGVSYNSPLHF. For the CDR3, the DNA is TGTGCCTGGAGTGCAGGGGTTTCGTATAATTCACCCCTCCACTTT. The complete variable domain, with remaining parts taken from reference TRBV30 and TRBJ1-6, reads SQTIHQWPATLVQPVGSPLSLECTVEGTSNPNLYWYRQAAGRGLQLLFYSVGIGQISSEVPQNLSASRPQDRQFILSSKKLLLSDSGFYLCAWSAGVSYNSPLHFGNGTRLTVT.